A single sample is the source of the 30 T cell receptor beta chains below, sequenced in a study of T cells in Graves' hyperthyroidism and ophthalmopathy. TCR beta CDR3 region amplification was performed from RNA transcripts. Primed by the HTBI set, a first-round RT-PCR was run on the TCR CDR3. A single record per CDR3 protein comes from TCRdb applying MiXCR to the multiplex PCR reads. The table lists around 760,000 distinct CDR3 sequences, around a third of them singletons. Sequencing input: blood. The receptor set was obtained from a woman aged 40-49 years with Graves' hyperthyroidism.

V gene TRBV7-9 combines with J gene TRBJ2-7, with 7 positions matching TRBD2. With 2 bases clipped from V and 11 bases from J, the junction kept 15 bases outside the gene matches. Germline V gene sequence: CDR1 SEHNR, CDR2 FQNEAQ (reference sequence). CDR3 length equals 15 residues. The CDR3 DNA is TGTGCCAGCAGCTTATCGACGTACTATGGGGGGGAGAAGTACTTC. It is translated as CASSLSTYYGGEKYF.

V is TRBV2 and J is TRBJ1-4, with D perhaps matching TRBD1 (6 bases). V dropped 5 bases and J dropped 6 bases, with 13 bases sitting between them. The CDR3 contains 14 residues. Germline loops: CDR1 SNHLY, CDR2 FYNNEI. The CDR3 DNA is TGTGCCAGCAGTCGAGGGGGAGGGGATGAAAAACTGTTTTTT. Amino acid sequence: CASSRGGGDEKLFF.

This clonotype was seen repeatedly, ten times or more. The chain uses TRBV7-2 and TRBJ1-2; D is unclear. The germline gives CDR1 SGHTA, CDR2 FQGNSA. Trimming shortened V by 3 bases and J by 2 bases, and 10 bases separated the two germline ends. The CDR3 is 14 amino acids. The CDR3, as DNA: TGTGCCAGCAGCTTGGGCAGCGCAAACTATGGCTACACCTTC. This codes for CASSLGSANYGYTF.

In this sample, this clonotype turned up many times. V is TRBV7-9 and J is TRBJ1-4; 7 nucleotides match TRBD1. Germline trimming cut 7 bases from V and 5 bases from J; bases unmatched to any gene: 7. Germline V gene data show CDR1 as SEHNR and CDR2 as FQNEAQ (reference sequence). The CDR3 sequence is 14 residues long. The CDR3 nucleotides read TGTGCCAGCACCCTGGGGACAGCGAATGAAAAACTGTTTTTT. It translates to CASTLGTANEKLFF.

The chain carries TRBV24-1 and TRBJ2-1, with TRBD2 matching 14 bases. Losses at the gene ends were 4 bases for V and 7 bases for J; bases not matched to a gene: 5. Germline values: CDR1 KGHDR, CDR2 SFDVKD. CDR3 length: 16 residues. The CDR3 DNA follows: TGTGCCACCAGTGACTGGACTAGCGGGAGGACGAATGAGCAGTTCTTC. Protein product: CATSDWTSGRTNEQFF.

The chain employs TRBV7-9 and TRBJ2-7; 7 bases match TRBD1. V lost 6 bases to trimming and J lost 3 bases; unmatched junction nucleotides: 14. Germline V CDR1 and CDR2: SEHNR, FQNEAQ (reference sequence). The CDR3 spans 16 residues. CDR3 amino acids: CASSYPRTGEGYEQYF. The CDR3 coding sequence is TGTGCCAGCAGTTACCCCAGGACAGGTGAGGGCTACGAGCAGTACTTC.

This clonotype has just a few counts. This chain uses TRBV10-3 with TRBJ2-5, with 8 positions matching TRBD1. Germline CDR1 is ENHRY and CDR2 is SYGVKD. This CDR3 has 12 amino acids. Unmatched junction bases numbered 6, after V lost 11 bases and J lost 4 bases. The CDR3 DNA reads TGTGCCTCCGGACAGGGTTTAGAGACCCAGTACTTC. It specifies CASGQGLETQYF.

This clonotype was observed once. This rearrangement joins TRBV7-9 to TRBJ1-3, with D maybe TRBD1 (5 bases). V lost 1 base and J 4 bases, leaving 11 bases between the germline ends. The germline CDR1 and CDR2 sequences are SEHNR and FQNEAQ (reference sequence). This CDR3 contains 15 residues. The chain's CDR3 is CASSLDGRVGNTIYF. The CDR3 DNA follows: TGTGCCAGCAGCTTAGATGGCAGGGTAGGAAACACCATATATTTT.

At least ten counts were recorded for this clonotype. The chain links TRBV29-1 to TRBJ2-5; tentatively, D is TRBD2 (5 bases). The CDR3 has 12 amino acids. In germline, CDR1 is SQVTM, CDR2 ANQGSEA. The V gene lost 4 bases and the J gene lost 5 bases, with 11 bases spanning the gap. The CDR3 here is CSVGGRGETQYF. The CDR3 DNA follows: TGCAGCGTTGGCGGACGAGGGGAGACCCAGTACTTC.

DNA for the CDR3: TGTGCCAGCAGTTTAGGTGGGGACAGGGTCCAGCCCCAGCATTTT. It specifies CASSLGGDRVQPQHF. V gene TRBV12-3 or TRBV12-4 combines with J gene TRBJ1-5, with TRBD1 matching 9 bases. The trim removed 1 base at V and 7 bases at J, leaving 5 bases unmatched. The CDR3 covers 15 residues.

The table lists this clonotype with a few counts. The gene calls are TRBV10-3 and TRBJ1-1; D call uncertain. V lost 10 bases and J lost 0, with 15 bases in between. Germline CDR1 reads ENHRY; CDR2 reads SYGVKD. This CDR3 contains 14 residues. The CDR3 protein is CASRAGPMNTEAFF. The CDR3 DNA is TGTGCCAGTCGGGCAGGCCCTATGAACACTGAAGCTTTCTTT.

There are a few counts of this clonotype. The chain carries TRBV12-5 and TRBJ1-1; tentatively, D is TRBD1 (6 bases). Germline V gives CDR1 LGHNT, CDR2 FRNRAP. This CDR3 spans 16 amino acids. V was shortened by 1 base and J by 7 bases, with 19 bases between the two germline ends. CDR3 protein: CASGLAYRVAVGEAFF. For the CDR3, the DNA is TGTGCTAGTGGTTTGGCCTACAGGGTCGCGGTGGGTGAAGCTTTCTTT.

This clonotype was recorded a few times. The gene calls are TRBV6-5 and TRBJ1-1; D not certain. Deletions cut 2 bases from V and 2 bases from J, with 9 bases between. The CDR3 length is 14 residues. Germline CDR1 reads MNHEY; CDR2 reads SVGAGI. The CDR3 is CASSYPRTNTEAFF. The CDR3 DNA reads as TGTGCCAGCAGTTACCCGCGGACCAACACTGAAGCTTTCTTT.

In its sample, this clonotype was seen many times. A much bigger clone sits one base away, suggesting this may be a read error. The gene calls are TRBV2 and TRBJ1-5; D is ambiguous. The CDR3 extends over 13 amino acids. Germline lookup yields CDR1 SNHLY and CDR2 FYNNEI. With 3 bases removed from V and 2 bases from J, the gap between germline ends came to 5 bases. The CDR3 DNA reads TGTGCCAGCAGTGATGAAGGCAATCAGCCCCAGCATTTT. It encodes CASSDEGNQPQHF.

CDR3 sequence reads: CASSPGNIQETQYF. The CDR3 bases are TGTGCCAGCAGCCCGGGGAACATACAAGAGACCCAGTACTTC. This rearrangement joins TRBV3-1 to TRBJ2-5; TRBD2 is a possible D gene (5 bases). Trimming stripped 4 bases from V and 2 bases from J, with 11 bases between. This CDR3 is built from 14 residues. The germline CDR1 and CDR2 sequences are LGHDT and YNNKEL (reference sequence).

This sequence joins TRBV29-1 and TRBJ2-7; TRBD1 is a possible D gene (5 bases). CDR1 is SQVTM, CDR2 ANQGSEA, per germline. Between the trimmed V and J ends, which lost 4 bases and 4 bases, there was a span of 11 bases. The CDR3 has 12 amino acids. The CDR3 DNA follows: TGCAGCGTTGCAGGGTCGGTTTACGAGCAGTACTTC. Protein sequence: CSVAGSVYEQYF.

This clonotype was recorded many times. The chain recombines TRBV19 with TRBJ2-5; 8 positions match TRBD1. The V gene end was trimmed by 8 bases and the J gene end by 5 bases; junction bases not matched to a gene: 4. Germline V gene data show CDR1 as LNHDA and CDR2 as SQIVND (reference sequence). The CDR3 extends over 12 amino acids. Here the CDR3 DNA reads TGTGCCAGTTCTGACAGGGGTGAGACCCAGTACTTC. Translating gives CASSDRGETQYF. Full variable domain (remainder filled in from reference TRBV19 and TRBJ2-5): DGGITQSPKYLFRKEGQNVTLSCEQNLNHDAMYWYRQDPGQGLRLIYYSQIVNDFQKGDIAEGYSVSREKKESFPLTVTSAQKNPTAFYLCASSDRGETQYFGPGTRLLVL.

This clonotype was detected only a few times. This chain links TRBV7-9 with TRBJ1-5; a weak D match, TRBD1 (5 bases). Trimming removed 1 base at V and 3 bases at J, with 13 bases between. The CDR3 sequence is 16 residues long. CDR1 and CDR2 (germline): SEHNR, FQNEAQ (reference sequence). The CDR3 sequence is CASSLERQGLNQPQHF. CDR3 nucleotides: TGTGCCAGCAGCTTAGAAAGGCAGGGCCTCAATCAGCCCCAGCATTTT.

Only a few counts were recorded for this clonotype. The chain combines TRBV2 with TRBJ1-5; the D is unclear. Trimming took off 1 base at V and 16 bases at J, with 20 bases between the two ends. Germline V lookup: CDR1 SNHLY, CDR2 FYNNEI. The CDR3 has 14 amino acids. The CDR3 region has the DNA TGTGCCAGCAGTGAAGGTATCCGGACCAGTGCAATTCATTTT. This codes for CASSEGIRTSAIHF. Full variable domain (remainder filled in from reference TRBV2 and TRBJ1-5): EPEVTQTPSHQVTQMGQEVILRCVPISNHLYFYWYRQILGQKVEFLVSFYNNEISEKSEIFDDQFSVERPDGSNFTLKIRSTKLEDSAMYFCASSEGIRTSAIHFGDGTRLSIL.

The table lists this clonotype with many counts. The CDR3 sequence: CASSLAGWRETQYF. CDR3 sequence (DNA): TGCGCCAGCAGCCTCGCCGGTTGGAGGGAGACCCAGTACTTC. The V call is TRBV4-3, the J call TRBJ2-5; tentatively, D is TRBD2 (5 bases). Per germline, CDR1 LGHNA and CDR2 YSLEER. V was shortened by 4 bases and J by 5 bases, with 14 bases between the two germline ends. The CDR3 covers 14 residues.

This clonotype was detected many times. The chain joins TRBV7-9 to TRBJ2-7, with D tentatively TRBD1 or TRBD2 (5 bases each). CDR3 length: 15 amino acids. CDR1 and CDR2 (germline): SEHNR, FQNEAQ (reference sequence). Between the trimmed V and J ends, which lost 5 bases and 4 bases, there was a span of 18 bases. The CDR3 DNA follows: TGTGCCAGCAGCCCCCGAGAGGGGAAGGTGTACGAGCAGTACTTC. This codes for CASSPREGKVYEQYF.

The chain links TRBV20-1 to TRBJ2-7, with TRBD2 matching 11 bases. With V trimmed by 2 bases and J by 3 bases, 21 bases remained unmatched. The CDR3 extends over 20 amino acids. CDR1 is DFQATT, CDR2 SNEGSKA, per germline (reference sequence). CDR3 amino acids: CSARRLAGKPALSSHYEQYF. The CDR3 nucleotides read TGCAGTGCTAGACGACTAGCGGGAAAACCCGCCCTTTCTTCTCACTACGAGCAGTACTTC.

This clonotype was observed a few times. This rearrangement joins TRBV12-3 or TRBV12-4 to TRBJ1-5, with D possibly matching TRBD1 (6 bases). This CDR3 comprises 14 residues. V was clipped by 5 bases and J by 5 bases, with 13 bases between them. The CDR3 region is CASSQQGLDQPQHF. In DNA form, the CDR3 reads TGTGCCAGCAGTCAACAGGGATTGGATCAGCCCCAGCATTTT.

A word on this clonotype: The conserved phenylalanine or tryptophan is not found at the CDR3 terminus, so this likely reflects a read error. The chain carries TRBV12-3 or TRBV12-4 and TRBJ2-7; TRBD2 might be the D (6 bases). The ends were cut back, 5 bases at V and 3 bases at J, with 14 bases in the middle. The CDR3 spans 14 residues. CDR3 in amino acids: CASSDSSALYEQYL. CDR3 in DNA: TGTGCCAGCAGTGATTCTAGCGCTCTCTACGAGCAGTACCTC.

There are many counts of this clonotype. One junction end does not reproduce the germline sequence, and a read error may be involved. This chain links TRBV5-1 with TRBJ1-3; 9 nucleotides line up with TRBD1. The CDR3 consists of 14 residues. From germline, CDR1 is SGHRS and CDR2 YFSETQ. In DNA, the CDR3 is TGTGCCAGCAGCCTGGGACAGGGAGGAAACACCATATATTTT. Amino acids: CASSLGQGGNTIYF.

The V call is TRBV25-1, the J call TRBJ2-7, with D possibly being TRBD2 (6 bases). Deletions cut 7 bases from V and 2 bases from J, with 18 bases between. Per germline, CDR1 MGHDK and CDR2 SYGVNS. The CDR3 contains 15 residues. The CDR3 DNA reads as TGTGCCAGCAATGTTGGCGGGACCATTACCTACGAGCAGTACTTC. Translation gives CASNVGGTITYEQYF.

This clonotype has just a few counts. This chain joins TRBV7-2 and TRBJ2-5, with 7 positions matching TRBD2. Per germline, CDR1 SGHTA and CDR2 FQGNSA. The CDR3 consists of 15 residues. V lost 0 bases and J lost 4; bases outside the gene matches: 5. DNA for the CDR3: TGTGCCAGCAGCTTAGCGGGAGGGCCAGGAGAGACCCAGTACTTC. This encodes CASSLAGGPGETQYF. Full variable domain (outside the CDR3, taken from reference TRBV7-2 and TRBJ2-5): GAGVSQSPSNKVTEKGKDVELRCDPISGHTALYWYRQSLGQGLEFLIYFQGNSAPDKSGLPSDRFSAERTGGSVSTLTIQRTQQEDSAVYLCASSLAGGPGETQYFGPGTRLLVL.

As regards this clonotype: This may come from a read error, since a much larger clone is one base off. This rearrangement joins TRBV19 to TRBJ1-5; D is uncertain. V dropped 9 bases and J dropped 3 bases, with 12 bases sitting between them. This CDR3 is 13 amino acids long. Per the germline V gene, CDR1 is LNHDA and CDR2 is SQIVND (reference sequence). This chain's CDR3 is CASSCSNNQPQHF. CDR3 sequence (DNA): TGTGCCAGCAGTTGCAGCAACAATCAGCCCCAGCATTTT. The full variable domain, with the rest looked up from reference TRBV19 and TRBJ1-5, is DGGITQSPKYLFRKEGQNVTLSCEQNLNHDAMYWYRQDPGQGLRLIYYSQIVNDFQKGDIAEGYSVSREKKESFPLTVTSAQKNPTAFYLCASSCSNNQPQHFGDGTRLSIL.

This clonotype has a handful of counts. The chain joins TRBV10-3 to TRBJ2-7, with D perhaps matching TRBD1 or TRBD2 (5 bases each). Germline V CDR1 and CDR2: ENHRY, SYGVKD. Trimming cost V 10 bases and J 4 bases, with 17 bases left between them. This CDR3 comprises 13 residues. The CDR3 sequence is CASMNRGGYEQYF. Here the CDR3 DNA reads TGTGCCAGTATGAATCGGGGCGGTTACGAGCAGTACTTC.

As for this clonotype: The junction does not match germline at one end; this may be a read error. CDR3 sequence reads: CASSQNLAAPPPVLTF. DNA for the CDR3: TGCGCCAGCAGCCAAAATTTGGCAGCTCCACCTCCAGTCCTGACTTTC. The rearrangement uses TRBV7-9 and TRBJ2-6; D is unresolved. The CDR3 loop spans 16 amino acids. Germline loops: CDR1 SEHNR, CDR2 FQNEAQ (reference sequence).